Shown below are 26 T cell receptor beta chains from a single sample sequenced in a study of early T cells in non-severe SARS-CoV-2 infection. TCRdb reanalysed the 5' RACE reads using MiXCR and keeps one entry per CDR3 protein. The sample has 30,000 to 40,000 distinct CDR3 sequences; around 5% are singletons. The sample consisted of whole blood. The receptors derive from an adult who was a healthcare worker with PCR-confirmed SARS-CoV-2 infection or an uninfected control (not recorded which).

This chain connects TRBV6-6 to TRBJ2-7; TRBD1 is a possible D gene (6 bases). Germline CDR1 is MNHNY and CDR2 is SVGAGI (reference sequence). V dropped 5 bases and J dropped 2 bases, with 13 bases sitting between them. This CDR3 comprises 14 residues. CDR3 region: CASSTSGATYEQYF. In DNA form, the CDR3 reads TGTGCCAGCAGTACCTCAGGGGCGACCTACGAGCAGTACTTC.

This clonotype was seen ten or more times. This rearrangement joins TRBV12-3 or TRBV12-4 to TRBJ1-1; possibly TRBD1 for D (5 bases). V was shortened by 6 bases and J by 4 bases, with 12 bases between the two germline ends. The CDR3 contains 13 residues. The CDR3 here is CASSLLGGTEAFF. For the CDR3, the DNA is TGTGCCAGCAGCCTCCTTGGGGGCACTGAAGCTTTCTTT.

This clonotype was seen ten or more times. The J gene is TRBJ1-2, the V gene TRBV12-5; D is unresolved. The ends were cut back, 3 bases at V and 1 base at J, with 6 bases in the middle. The CDR3 runs to 13 residues. CDR1 LGHNT and CDR2 FRNRAP come from the germline V gene. CDR3 sequence reads: CASGLGVNYGYTF. The CDR3 DNA follows: TGTGCTAGTGGTTTAGGTGTTAACTATGGCTACACCTTC.

The table lists this clonotype with many counts. V is TRBV12-3 or TRBV12-4 and J is TRBJ2-1; D uncertain. The CDR3 runs 12 residues. V gave up 2 bases and J gave up 7 bases, with 6 bases separating them. The CDR3 DNA sequence: TGTGCCAGCAGTTTACCACTTAATGAGCAGTTCTTC. This encodes CASSLPLNEQFF.

This clonotype was counted many times. The V call is TRBV12-5, the J call TRBJ2-2; D is undetermined. This CDR3 region has 15 residues. Germline loops: CDR1 LGHNT, CDR2 FRNRAP. V was trimmed by 2 bases and J by 0 bases, leaving 7 bases between them. The CDR3 bases are TGTGCTAGTGGTTTGATACCGACGAACACCGGGGAGCTGTTTTTT. This sequence encodes CASGLIPTNTGELFF.

This clonotype was recorded a few times. The chain couples TRBV20-1 to TRBJ2-7; unclear D gene. Looked up from germline, CDR1 is DFQATT and CDR2 is SNEGSKA (reference sequence). Between the trimmed V and J ends, which lost 2 bases and 4 bases, there was a span of 18 bases. This CDR3 contains 15 residues. The CDR3: CSARNRLGSYYEQYF. CDR3 bases: TGCAGTGCTAGAAACCGCCTTGGCAGCTATTACGAGCAGTACTTC.

Points on this clonotype: This may be a read error, as it is one base from a much larger clone. This sequence joins TRBV29-1 and TRBJ1-1; the match to TRBD1 covers 12 bases. The CDR3 has 15 amino acids. Germline V gene data show CDR1 as SQVTM and CDR2 as ANQGSEA. The CDR3 here is CGVNGDRGHSTEAFF. CDR3 DNA sequence: TGCGGCGTGAACGGGGACAGGGGGCACAGCACTGAAGCTTTCTTT.

This clonotype has a handful of counts. This chain joins TRBV12-3 or TRBV12-4 and TRBJ2-2, with D unclear. Deletions cut 2 bases from V and 6 bases from J, with 13 bases between. The CDR3 length is 15 residues. The CDR3 region has the DNA TGTGCCAGCAGTTTAACCGCCACCATGGCCGGGGAGCTGTTTTTT. As protein: CASSLTATMAGELFF.

This clonotype was picked up many times. The chain combines TRBV28 with TRBJ2-5; TRBD1 might be the D (6 bases). Trimming removed 6 bases at V and 3 bases at J, with 8 bases between. This CDR3 contains 12 residues. Germline CDR1 is MDHEN and CDR2 is SYDVKM. DNA for the CDR3: TGTGCCAGCAGACAGGGCAAAGAGACCCAGTACTTC. It codes for CASRQGKETQYF.

This sequence joins TRBV2 and TRBJ2-1; 7 bases map to TRBD1. The CDR3 runs 14 residues. V lost 5 bases, J lost 0 bases, and 1 base stayed unmatched. From germline, CDR1 is SNHLY and CDR2 FYNNEI. The CDR3 loop is CASSNRGSYNEQFF. CDR3 DNA sequence: TGTGCCAGCAGTAACAGGGGCTCCTACAATGAGCAGTTCTTC.

Relative to its sample, this clonotype is large. J is TRBJ2-7 and V is TRBV28, with D uncertain. The CDR3 extends over 12 amino acids. Germline CDR1 and CDR2: MDHEN and SYDVKM. Trimming left V 4 bases short and J 3 bases short, with 7 bases between. CDR3 protein: CASSSRHYEQYF. DNA of the CDR3: TGTGCCAGCAGTTCCCGGCACTACGAGCAGTACTTC.

The V and J genes are TRBV24-1 and TRBJ1-5; D gene uncertain. CDR1 is KGHDR and CDR2 is SFDVKD in the germline V gene. The ends were cut back, 5 bases at V and 5 bases at J, with 9 bases in the middle. CDR3 length: 13 residues. CDR3 residues: CATSARFDQPQHF. CDR3 bases: TGTGCCACCAGTGCCAGATTTGATCAGCCCCAGCATTTT.

This clonotype was observed many times. This chain connects TRBV25-1 to TRBJ1-6, with D perhaps matching TRBD1 (5 bases). The germline V gene encodes CDR1 MGHDK and CDR2 SYGVNS. The V and J ends lost 4 bases and 7 bases respectively, with 11 bases between them. This CDR3 has 14 amino acids. CDR3 residues: CASSGSGRNSPLHF. In DNA form, the CDR3 reads TGTGCCAGCAGTGGGTCAGGGAGGAATTCACCCCTCCACTTT.

This clonotype was counted ten times or more. The chain links TRBV24-1 to TRBJ2-4; 11 bases are a match to TRBD2. V was pared by 3 bases and J by 6 bases, with 3 bases of the junction left unmatched. The CDR3 covers 15 residues. Germline V gene data show CDR1 as KGHDR and CDR2 as SFDVKD. This chain's CDR3 is CATSDGGLAANIQYF. The CDR3 nucleotides are TGTGCCACCAGTGATGGGGGACTAGCGGCAAACATTCAGTACTTC.

This clonotype came up many times. The chain couples TRBV2 to TRBJ1-1; possible D gene TRBD1, 5 bases. The CDR3 has 14 amino acids. Germline V gene data show CDR1 as SNHLY and CDR2 as FYNNEI. V lost 3 bases to trimming and J lost 3 bases, with 11 bases between them. DNA of the CDR3: TGTGCCAGCAGTGAGCAGGGATTGTACACTGAAGCTTTCTTT. Residues: CASSEQGLYTEAFF.

This clonotype was found many times. The chain carries TRBV7-9 and TRBJ2-7; D is uncertain. CDR1 is SEHNR, CDR2 FQNEAQ, per germline (reference sequence). The CDR3 totals 12 residues. Trimming removed 1 base from V and 3 bases from J, with 4 bases in between. The CDR3 DNA follows: TGTGCCAGCAGCTTAGATAACTACGAGCAGTACTTC. This codes for CASSLDNYEQYF.

Many counts were recorded for this clonotype. The chain joins TRBV6-5 to TRBJ2-1; no reliable D call. V lost 2 bases, J lost 0 bases, and 8 bases lay in between. Germline V gene data show CDR1 as MNHEY and CDR2 as SVGAGI. The CDR3 runs 15 residues. CDR3 sequence: CASSYRPSSYNEQFF. The DNA of the CDR3 is TGTGCCAGCAGTTACCGTCCAAGCTCCTACAATGAGCAGTTCTTC.

At least ten counts were recorded for this clonotype. The chain links TRBV7-6 to TRBJ2-1; either TRBD1 or TRBD2 may fit D (5 bases each). V lost 5 bases to trimming and J lost 8 bases, with 25 bases between them. The CDR3 is made up of 17 amino acids. Germline V lookup: CDR1 SGHVS, CDR2 FNYEAQ. Here the CDR3 reads CASSLGPGPPMDYEQFF. DNA of the CDR3: TGTGCCAGCAGCCTAGGACCGGGACCGCCTATGGACTATGAGCAGTTCTTC.

The J gene is TRBJ2-2, the V gene TRBV28; 7 nucleotides line up with TRBD2. Germline CDR1 MDHEN, CDR2 SYDVKM. The CDR3 has 13 amino acids. V lost 6 bases and J lost 7; bases outside the gene matches: 5. Written as DNA, the CDR3 is TGTGCCAGCAGCCTTCGCGGGGGCGGGGAGCTGTTTTTT. Translated, it gives CASSLRGGGELFF.

This clonotype was found many times. The rearrangement links TRBV10-3 to TRBJ2-1; 13 nucleotides line up with TRBD2. V lost 7 bases, J lost 2 bases, and 11 bases stayed unmatched. This CDR3 contains 18 residues. The V gene's germline CDR1 is ENHRY and CDR2 SYGVKD. The CDR3 nucleotides are TGTGCCATCACGCGTGGTAAGACTAGCGGGGGGCCCTACAATGAGCAGTTCTTC. It translates to CAITRGKTSGGPYNEQFF.

This clonotype was seen repeatedly, ten times or more. The chain is built from TRBV11-3 and TRBJ2-1, with TRBD2 matching 8 bases. Trimming took 0 bases from V and 5 from J; bases not matched to a gene: 3. This CDR3 has 15 amino acids. The V gene's germline CDR1 is SGHNT and CDR2 YENEEA. The CDR3: CASSLETSGNNEQFF. In nucleotides, the CDR3 is TGTGCCAGCAGCTTAGAAACTAGCGGAAACAATGAGCAGTTCTTC.

This clonotype has a count of ten or more. The chain joins TRBV5-1 to TRBJ2-1; TRBD2 matches 15 bases. J lost 3 bases, V lost 4 bases, and 8 bases had no gene match. Germline CDR1 SGHRS, CDR2 YFSETQ. This CDR3 has 18 amino acids. The CDR3 region has the DNA TGCGCCAGCAGCCCAGGACTAGCGGGAGGGCCGCGCTACAATGAGCAGTTCTTC. Translating gives CASSPGLAGGPRYNEQFF.

This clonotype was recorded at least ten times. The rearrangement joins TRBV7-2 to TRBJ1-1; D gene unclear. V shed 0 bases and J shed 0 bases, with 14 bases lying between them. The length of the CDR3 is 17 residues. Germline CDR1 is SGHTA and CDR2 is FQGNSA. For the CDR3, the DNA is TGTGCCAGCAGCTTAGCGCACGGGAGTAACTTGAACACTGAAGCTTTCTTT. This sequence encodes CASSLAHGSNLNTEAFF.

The chain couples TRBV3-1 to TRBJ2-3; 10 bases map to TRBD2. The CDR3 spans 17 residues. Germline CDR1 reads LGHDT; CDR2 reads YNNKEL (reference sequence). V gave up 1 base and J gave up 2 bases; unmatched junction bases: 6. CDR3: CASSQAIAGGSTDTQYF. DNA for the CDR3: TGTGCCAGCAGCCAAGCAATAGCGGGGGGTTCCACAGATACGCAGTATTTT.

CDR3 in amino acids: CASSQDEWLSGNIQYF. CDR3 bases: TGCGCCAGCAGCCAAGATGAGTGGCTCTCGGGAAACATTCAGTACTTC. The V gene is TRBV4-1, the J gene TRBJ2-4, with unresolved D. Trimming pared 0 bases from V and 6 bases from J, leaving 15 bases between. CDR1 is MGHRA and CDR2 is YSYEKL in the germline V gene. This CDR3 comprises 16 residues.

The chain recombines TRBV30 with TRBJ2-3, with 8 nucleotides matching TRBD2. CDR3 size: 16 residues. The V and J ends lost 4 bases and 0 bases, in that order; junction bases with no gene match: 9. Germline-derived CDR1 and CDR2 are GTSNPN and SVGIG (reference sequence). As DNA, the CDR3 is TGTGCCTGGACCCCGGGGGGGGGCGGGAGCACAGATACGCAGTATTTT. It encodes CAWTPGGGGSTDTQYF.